The T cell receptor beta chain under discussion was sequenced for a study of blood T cell repertoires in COVID-19. In the study overall: Sources were T cells, B-cell-depleted T cells, or PBMCs; the material itself was cDNA or gDNA.

With 3 bases removed from V and 0 bases from J, the gap between germline ends came to 8 bases. In germline, CDR1 is ENHRY, CDR2 SYGVKD. This CDR3 region has 15 residues. Clones were sequenced by immunoSEQ multiplex PCR, and TCRdb holds only the in-frame ones, with some missing. This sample has about 300,000 clones; 90% occur once, and the top ten carry around 4.4%. Participant ages covered roughly 18 to 90 years across around 22 US areas. This clonotype originated in a woman aged 18-30 years with acute COVID-19. Sequences were obtained from PBMCs or T cells enriched from blood (not recorded which). This chain uses TRBV10-3 with TRBJ2-2, with D unclear. Here the CDR3 DNA reads TGTGCCATCAGTGATTGGCAGACGAACACCGGGGAGCTGTTTTTT. Amino acids: CAISDWQTNTGELFF.